This T cell receptor (beta chain) was recorded in a study of T-cell memory formation after mild COVID-19 (dated by TCRdb to 2020 to 2023). About the study as a whole: TCR sequence clusters from the two donors were found to be largely donor specific. Longitudinal TCRalpha and TCRbeta repertoire sequencing tracked T-cell clones expanding and contracting after mild COVID-19 in two donors. Two young, previously healthy adult volunteers made up the cohort, one male and one female.

Its CDR3 holds 12 amino acids, cysteine through phenylalanine. The sequence is cut down to CDR3 DNA, 36 bases in frame from base 1. CDR1 and CDR2, looked up from the germline V gene, are SQVTM and ANQGSEA. Trimming takes 0 bases from V and 5 bases from J, and the germline ends sit 7 bases apart. About this clonotype itself: The specificity of this receptor is unknown. Qualities for individual bases were not recorded, and no much larger clone is one base off.

Beyond this particular receptor, the publication reports: Some responding clones were found in pre-infection memory, which suggests that pre-existing cross-reactive memory T cells took part in the SARS-CoV-2 response. SARS-CoV-2 specificity of the second-wave clones peaking on day 37 was not confirmed. Contracting CD4+ clones turned up mainly in the CM and EM memory subsets, whereas EMRA was where CD8+ clones were enriched. The study included only two mild cases, and larger cohorts that include severe cases with pre-infection samples were judged to be necessary. Clones contracting from day 15 to 85 had balanced CD4/CD8 phenotypes, while a second wave expanding from day 15 to 37 was biased towards CD4+.

Sequenced on an Illumina NovaSeq 6000. TCRalpha and TCRbeta cDNA libraries were constructed by 5'RACE with constant-segment primers, with sample barcodes and unique molecular identifiers being introduced. RNA was extracted from every sample with Trizol reagent. The libraries were amplified in two PCR steps, and the second step added a second sample barcode and Illumina TruSeq adapters. The libraries were sequenced on an Illumina NovaSeq using 2 x 150 bp paired-end reads. Under the source paper's analysis protocol: With migec v1.2.7, reads were demultiplexed and then collapsed into UMI-guided consensus sequences. With mixcr v2.1.11, UMI consensuses were aligned to TRA and TRB V and J templates and assembled into clonotypes. Expanded or contracted clonotypes were those called significant by both edgeR and NoisET, with noise models trained on biological replicates. For edgeR calls, the cutoffs were a false discovery rate-adjusted p below 0.01 and a log2 fold-change threshold of 1. PCA with hierarchical clustering of max-normalized trajectories of the 1000 most abundant clonotypes was used as exploratory dynamics analysis. Separately sequenced CD4+ and CD8+ repertoires were used to assign a CD4 or CD8 phenotype to each responding clone. TCRdb ran its own pipeline on the public reads, namely fastp trimming at Q25 and MiXCR clone calling, and kept in-frame beta chains. CDR3 protein duplicates are merged, each entry listing the most common genes and DNA. The V and J calls were determined by TCRdb, not by the authors. This sample lists about 390,000 distinct CDR3 sequences; about 17% were detected once. The leading ten clones occupy 20% to 25% of the sample.

PBMCs were isolated by Ficoll-Paque density gradient centrifugation. Recombination joined TRBV29-1 with TRBJ1-2, with the D segment identity uncertain. The sequencing input was PBMCs or a T cell subset sorted from them (not recorded which). The sequence came from a man aged 18 to 35 who had mild COVID-19 (a few samples of this study predate the infection). The sample titles of this study are shuffled in the database, so cell type and time point are left out; the donor was told from shared clones. This receptor has the CDR3 CSVEDTRYGYTF. The DNA sequence is TGCAGCGTTGAAGACACAAGGTATGGCTACACCTTC. Full variable domain (CDR3 extended with the reference TRBV29-1 and TRBJ1-2 proteins): SAVISQKPSRDICQRGTSLTIQCQVDSQVTMMFWYRQQPGQSLTLIATANQGSEATYESGFVIDKFPISRPNLTFSTLTVSNMSPEDSSIYLCSVEDTRYGYTFGSGTRLTVV.